What follows is one T cell receptor beta chain and its context. Its antigen is as yet unknown. The sample comes from a study of T cells expressing NK-cell markers. Turning to the study itself: Obtained from sorted CD3+CD56+NKG2C+, CD3+CD56+NKG2C- and CD3+CD56-NKG2C+ T cells were the TCR beta repertoires. There were seven HCMV-seropositive donors and one seronegative donor among the eight sequenced.

This CDR3 spans 12 amino acids. CDR1 and CDR2 (germline): SEHNR, FQNEAQ (reference sequence). Overall study results and limits: About 1.0-8% of CD8+ T cells in about 6 donors belonged to dominant NKG2C+ clonotypes.

TCR beta cDNA was made by 5'RACE template switching with UMIs. No DNA is given; TCRdb re-called the 5' RACE reads and lists each CDR3 protein once. The table lists roughly 150,000 distinct CDR3 sequences, with 20% in the top ten. This chain connects TRBV7-9 to TRBJ2-3. This sequence was found in a man aged 18-75 years in good health. Sequencing was carried out using blood T cells: a sorted CD56 or NKG2C T cell subset, CD4+ or CD8+ T cells, or bulk PBMC T cells (not recorded which). CDR3 amino acids: CASSFGTDTQYF.